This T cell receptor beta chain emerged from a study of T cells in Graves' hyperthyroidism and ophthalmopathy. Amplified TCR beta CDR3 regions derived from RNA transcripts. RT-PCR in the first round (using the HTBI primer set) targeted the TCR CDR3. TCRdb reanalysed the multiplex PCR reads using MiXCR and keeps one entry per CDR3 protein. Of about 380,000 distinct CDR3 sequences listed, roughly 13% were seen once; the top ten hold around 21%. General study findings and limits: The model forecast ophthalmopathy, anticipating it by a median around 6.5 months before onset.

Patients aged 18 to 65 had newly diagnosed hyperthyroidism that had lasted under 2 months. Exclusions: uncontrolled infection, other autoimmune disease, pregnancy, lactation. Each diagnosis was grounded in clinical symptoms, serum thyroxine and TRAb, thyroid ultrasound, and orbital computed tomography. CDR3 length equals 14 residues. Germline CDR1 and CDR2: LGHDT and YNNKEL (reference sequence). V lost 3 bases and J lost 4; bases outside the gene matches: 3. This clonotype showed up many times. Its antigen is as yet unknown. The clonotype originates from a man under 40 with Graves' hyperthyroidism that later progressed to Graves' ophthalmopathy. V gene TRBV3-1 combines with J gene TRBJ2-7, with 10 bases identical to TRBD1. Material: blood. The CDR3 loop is CASSHGTGAYEQYF. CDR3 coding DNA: TGTGCCAGCAGCCACGGGACAGGGGCGTACGAGCAGTACTTC.